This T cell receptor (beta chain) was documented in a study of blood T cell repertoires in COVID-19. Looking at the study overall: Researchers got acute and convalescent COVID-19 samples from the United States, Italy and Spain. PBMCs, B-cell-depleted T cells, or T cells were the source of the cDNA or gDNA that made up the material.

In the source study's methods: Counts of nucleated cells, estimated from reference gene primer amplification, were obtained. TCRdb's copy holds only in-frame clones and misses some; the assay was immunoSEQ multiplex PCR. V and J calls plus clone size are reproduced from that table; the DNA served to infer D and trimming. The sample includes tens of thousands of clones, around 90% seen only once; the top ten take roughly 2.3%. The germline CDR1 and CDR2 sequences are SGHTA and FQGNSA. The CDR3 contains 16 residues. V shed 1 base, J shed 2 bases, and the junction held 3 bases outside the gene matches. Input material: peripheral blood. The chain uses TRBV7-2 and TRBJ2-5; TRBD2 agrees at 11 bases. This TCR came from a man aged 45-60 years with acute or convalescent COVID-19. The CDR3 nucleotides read TGTGCCAGCAGCTTAGGACTAGCGGGGCGACAAGAGACCCAGTACTTC. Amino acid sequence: CASSLGLAGRQETQYF.